The T cell receptor beta chain described here comes from a study of blood T cell repertoires in COVID-19. Study overall: The United States, Italy and Spain provided the acute and convalescent COVID-19 samples.

Methods used by the authors: Amplification with reference gene primers provided the estimates of nucleated cell counts. Profiling relied on immunoSEQ multiplex PCR, and the TCRdb table lists in-frame clones only, not all of them. V and J calls and clone size are given by that table; D and trimming were obtained from the DNA. Altogether roughly 53,000 clones are present, 80% to 90% being singletons, with the ten largest covering over 2%. Germline V gene sequence: CDR1 LGHNT, CDR2 FRNRAP. The CDR3 extends over 14 amino acids. The V end was cut by 5 bases, the J end by 1 base, with 9 bases between. Sequenced sample: peripheral blood. The receptor's source is a man aged 50 to 60 with acute or convalescent COVID-19. This rearrangement joins TRBV12-5 to TRBJ2-1, with D perhaps TRBD2 (6 bases). CDR3 DNA sequence: TGTGCTAGTGGTACCGGGACTTCCTACAATGAGCAGTTCTTC. As protein: CASGTGTSYNEQFF.